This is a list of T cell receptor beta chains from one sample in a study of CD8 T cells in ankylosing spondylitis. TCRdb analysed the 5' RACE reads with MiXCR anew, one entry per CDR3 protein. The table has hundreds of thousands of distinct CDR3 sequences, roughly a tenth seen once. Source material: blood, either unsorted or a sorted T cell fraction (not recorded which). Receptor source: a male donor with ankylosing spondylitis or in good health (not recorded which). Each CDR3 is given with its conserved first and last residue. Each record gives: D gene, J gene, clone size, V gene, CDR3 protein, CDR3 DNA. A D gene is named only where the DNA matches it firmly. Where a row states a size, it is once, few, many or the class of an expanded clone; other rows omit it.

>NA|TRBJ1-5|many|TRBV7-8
CASSLVNQPQHF
TGTGCCAGCAGCTTAGTTAATCAGCCCCAGCATTTT
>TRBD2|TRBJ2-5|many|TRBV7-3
CASSAGDPQETQYF
TGTGCCAGCAGTGCGGGGGACCCCCAAGAGACCCAGTACTTC
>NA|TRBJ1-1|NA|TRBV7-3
CASKSPGENTEAFF
TGTGCCAGCAAAAGCCCTGGTGAGAACACTGAAGCTTTCTTT
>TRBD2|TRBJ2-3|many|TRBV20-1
CSARDSGLAGGRTDTQYF
TGCAGTGCTAGAGACTCGGGACTAGCGGGGGGGCGGACAGATACGCAGTATTTT
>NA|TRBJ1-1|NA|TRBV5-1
CASSLSGDEAFF
TGCGCCAGCAGCTTGTCTGGGGATGAAGCTTTCTTT
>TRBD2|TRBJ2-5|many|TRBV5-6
CASSRSGGHQETQYF
TGTGCCAGCAGCCGTAGCGGGGGGCACCAAGAGACCCAGTACTTC
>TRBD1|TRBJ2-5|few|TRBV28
CASSGAGTGTLQETQYF
TGTGCCAGCAGTGGTGCCGGGACAGGGACCCTCCAAGAGACCCAGTACTTC
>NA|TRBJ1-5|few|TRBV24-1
CATSDTGWQPQHF
TGTGCCACCAGTGATACAGGGTGGCAGCCCCAGCATTTT
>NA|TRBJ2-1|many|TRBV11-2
CASSFSRDSYVRYNEQFF
TGTGCCAGCAGCTTCTCCCGGGACTCCTACGTCCGCTACAATGAGCAGTTCTTC
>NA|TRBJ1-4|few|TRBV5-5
CASSRGGGANEKLFF
TGTGCCAGCAGCCGGGGTGGGGGTGCTAATGAAAAACTGTTTTTT
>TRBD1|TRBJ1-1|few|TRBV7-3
CASSSDRGTEAFF
TGTGCCAGCAGCTCTGACAGGGGGACTGAAGCTTTCTTT
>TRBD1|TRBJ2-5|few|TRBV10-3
CAISASLTGGGETQYF
TGTGCCATCAGTGCGTCCTTGACAGGGGGAGGAGAGACCCAGTACTTC
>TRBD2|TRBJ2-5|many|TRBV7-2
CASSRASGYQETQYF
TGTGCCAGCAGCAGGGCTAGCGGGTACCAAGAGACCCAGTACTTC
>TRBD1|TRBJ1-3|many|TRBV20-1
CSATTGQADSGNTIYF
TGCAGTGCTACAACCGGACAGGCGGATTCCGGAAACACCATATATTTT
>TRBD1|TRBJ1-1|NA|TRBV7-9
CASRNPPGQGMNTEAFF
TGTGCCAGCAGAAATCCACCGGGACAGGGTATGAACACTGAAGCTTTCTTT
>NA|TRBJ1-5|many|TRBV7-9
CASSLSEGNQPQHF
TGTGCCAGCAGCTTAAGTGAGGGCAATCAGCCCCAGCATTTT
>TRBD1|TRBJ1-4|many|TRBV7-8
CASSTGQPIGEKLFF
TGTGCCAGCAGCACGGGACAGCCTATTGGAGAAAAACTGTTTTTT
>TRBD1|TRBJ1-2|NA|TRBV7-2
CASSPGQGSGYTF
TGTGCCAGCAGCCCAGGACAGGGAAGTGGCTACACCTTC
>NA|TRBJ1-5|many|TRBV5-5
CASSWEGGRSQPQHF
TGTGCCAGCAGCTGGGAGGGGGGCAGGAGTCAGCCCCAGCATTTT
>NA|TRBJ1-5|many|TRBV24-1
CATSDTDGEFQPQHF
TGTGCCACCAGTGATACAGACGGGGAATTTCAGCCCCAGCATTTT
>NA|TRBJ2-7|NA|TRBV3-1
CASSQVARPFYEQYF
TGTGCCAGCAGCCAAGTCGCCAGGCCTTTCTACGAGCAGTACTTC
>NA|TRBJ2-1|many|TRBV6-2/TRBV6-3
CASSYSDGGGYNEQFF
TGTGCCAGCAGTTACTCGGACGGGGGAGGCTACAATGAGCAGTTCTTC
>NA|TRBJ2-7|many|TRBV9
CASSVEAHPGYEQYF
TGTGCCAGCAGCGTAGAGGCCCATCCTGGCTACGAGCAGTACTTC
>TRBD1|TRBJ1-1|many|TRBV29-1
CSVVTGGGNTEAFF
TGCAGCGTGGTCACAGGGGGAGGGAACACTGAAGCTTTCTTT
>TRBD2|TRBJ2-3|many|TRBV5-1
CASSYRLAGALWYF
TGCGCCAGCAGCTATAGACTAGCGGGGGCTCTCTGGTATTTT
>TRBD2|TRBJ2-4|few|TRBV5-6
CASSLALEGREKIRNIQYF
TGTGCCAGCAGCTTGGCATTGGAGGGGAGGGAAAAGATAAGAAACATTCAGTACTTC
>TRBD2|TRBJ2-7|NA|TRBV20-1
CSARGHGTTTMWGVYEQYF
TGCAGTGCTAGAGGGCACGGGACTACAACGATGTGGGGGGTATACGAGCAGTACTTC
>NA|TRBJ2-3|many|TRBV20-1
CSAVGGEGTDTQYF
TGCAGTGCTGTAGGGGGGGAGGGCACAGATACGCAGTATTTT
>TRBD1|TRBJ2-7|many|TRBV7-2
CASSLAGQGVSEQYF
TGTGCCAGCAGCTTAGCGGGACAGGGGGTAAGCGAGCAGTACTTC
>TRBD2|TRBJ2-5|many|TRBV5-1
CASSLESGTRGETQYF
TGCGCCAGCAGCTTGGAATCCGGGACTAGAGGAGAGACCCAGTACTTC
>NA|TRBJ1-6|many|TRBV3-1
CASKAPTDSPLHF
TGTGCCAGCAAGGCCCCAACGGATTCACCCCTCCACTTT
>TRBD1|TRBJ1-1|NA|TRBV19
CASSERGRGGNTEAFF
TGTGCCAGTTCCGAAAGGGGGCGCGGGGGGAACACTGAAGCTTTCTTT
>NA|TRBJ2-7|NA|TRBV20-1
CSAKAASSYEQYF
TGCAGTGCTAAGGCCGCGAGCTCCTACGAGCAGTACTTC
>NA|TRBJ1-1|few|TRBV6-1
CASRSTGWHTEAFF
TGTGCCAGCAGGTCGACAGGTTGGCACACTGAAGCTTTCTTT
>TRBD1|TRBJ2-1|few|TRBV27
CASSVDRVENEQFF
TGTGCCAGCAGTGTGGACAGGGTAGAGAATGAGCAGTTCTTC
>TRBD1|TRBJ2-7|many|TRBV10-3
CAISDGTGSEQYF
TGTGCCATCAGTGATGGGACAGGGAGCGAGCAGTACTTC
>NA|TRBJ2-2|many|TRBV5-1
CASSSPGHANTGELFF
TGCGCCAGCAGCTCCCCGGGACATGCGAACACCGGGGAGCTGTTTTTT
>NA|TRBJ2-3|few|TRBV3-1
CASSQEPFTDTQYF
TGTGCCAGCAGCCAAGAGCCGTTCACAGATACGCAGTATTTT
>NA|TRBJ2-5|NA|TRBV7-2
CASSPRQDGETQYF
TGTGCCAGCAGCCCGAGACAGGACGGGGAGACCCAGTACTTC
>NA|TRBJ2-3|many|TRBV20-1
CSARLTTDTQYF
TGCAGTGCTAGACTGACCACAGATACGCAGTATTTT
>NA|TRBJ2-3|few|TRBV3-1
CASSLADTQYF
TGTGCCAGCAGCTTGGCAGATACGCAGTATTTT
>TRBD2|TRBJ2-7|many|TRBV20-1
CSARVPRLAPYEQYF
TGCAGTGCTAGAGTCCCGAGACTAGCTCCATACGAGCAGTACTTC
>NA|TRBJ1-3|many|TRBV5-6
CASSLARTRKPSGNTIYF
TGTGCCAGCAGCTTGGCTAGGACGCGTAAGCCCTCTGGAAACACCATATATTTT
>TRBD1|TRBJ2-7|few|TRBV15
CATSLNRGPYEQYF
TGTGCCACCAGCCTAAACAGGGGCCCCTACGAGCAGTACTTC
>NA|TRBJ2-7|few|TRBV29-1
CSVKSATYEQYF
TGCAGCGTGAAGAGTGCGACCTACGAGCAGTACTTC
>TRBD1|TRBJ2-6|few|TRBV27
CASSFGTGGSGANVLTF
TGTGCCAGCAGTTTCGGGACAGGGGGATCTGGGGCCAACGTCCTGACTTTC
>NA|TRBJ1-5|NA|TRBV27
CASSTNHINQPQHF
TGTGCCAGCAGCACCAATCACATCAATCAGCCCCAGCATTTT
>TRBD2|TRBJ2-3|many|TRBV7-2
CASSSSSSSGGHNTQYF
TGTGCCAGCAGCTCAAGCTCCTCTAGCGGGGGACACAATACGCAGTATTTT
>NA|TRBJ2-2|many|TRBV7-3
CASSTLNTGELFF
TGTGCCAGCAGCACACTGAACACCGGGGAGCTGTTTTTT
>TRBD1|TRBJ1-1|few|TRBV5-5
CASKTGTVNTEAFF
TGTGCCAGCAAAACCGGGACAGTGAACACTGAAGCTTTCTTT
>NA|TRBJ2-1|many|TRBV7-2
CASSLLSMGLEQFF
TGTGCCAGCAGCTTACTTAGTATGGGACTTGAGCAGTTCTTC
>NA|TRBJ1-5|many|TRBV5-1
CASSLDTGSNQPQHF
TGCGCCAGCAGCTTGGATACAGGGAGCAATCAGCCCCAGCATTTT
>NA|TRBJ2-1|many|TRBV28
CASSFQRSYNEQFF
TGTGCCAGCAGTTTCCAGCGGTCCTACAATGAGCAGTTCTTC
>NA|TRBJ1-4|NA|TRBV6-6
CASSYSQSEKLFF
TGTGCCAGCAGTTACTCTCAATCTGAAAAACTGTTTTTT
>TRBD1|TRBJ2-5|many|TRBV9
CASSVGRTGTALPQETQYF
TGTGCCAGCAGCGTAGGCCGAACCGGGACAGCACTACCTCAAGAGACCCAGTACTTC
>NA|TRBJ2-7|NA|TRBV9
CASSGGDSLRGEQYF
TGTGCCAGCAGCGGAGGGGACTCCCTAAGGGGGGAGCAGTACTTC